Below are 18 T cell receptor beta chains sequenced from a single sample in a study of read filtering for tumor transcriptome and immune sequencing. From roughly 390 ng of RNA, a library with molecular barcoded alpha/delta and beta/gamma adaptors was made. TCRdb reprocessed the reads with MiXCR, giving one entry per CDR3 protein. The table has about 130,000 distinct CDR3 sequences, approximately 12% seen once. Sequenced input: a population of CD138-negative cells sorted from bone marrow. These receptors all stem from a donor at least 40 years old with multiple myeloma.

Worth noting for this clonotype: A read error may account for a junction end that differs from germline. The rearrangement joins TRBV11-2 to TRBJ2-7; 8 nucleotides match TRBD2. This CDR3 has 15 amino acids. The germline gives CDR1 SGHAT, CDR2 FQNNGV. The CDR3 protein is CASSTGLAGSYGQYF. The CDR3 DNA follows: TGTGCCAGCAGCACGGGGCTAGCGGGTTCGTACGGGCAGTACTTC.

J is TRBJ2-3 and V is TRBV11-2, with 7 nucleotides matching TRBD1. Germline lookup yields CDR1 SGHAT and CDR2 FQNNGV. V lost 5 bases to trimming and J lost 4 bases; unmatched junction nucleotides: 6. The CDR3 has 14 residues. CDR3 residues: CASSADRVPDTQYF. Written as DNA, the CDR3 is TGTGCCAGCAGCGCCGACAGGGTCCCAGATACGCAGTATTTT.

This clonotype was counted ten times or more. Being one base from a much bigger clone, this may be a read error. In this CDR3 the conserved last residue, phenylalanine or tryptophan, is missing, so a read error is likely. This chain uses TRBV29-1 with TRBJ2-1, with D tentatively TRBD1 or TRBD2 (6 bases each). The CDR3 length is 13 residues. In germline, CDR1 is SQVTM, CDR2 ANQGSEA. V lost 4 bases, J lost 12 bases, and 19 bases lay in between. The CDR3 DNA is TGCAGCGTTGGAACGGGGGCAGCTTTTGTGCAGTTCTCC. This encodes CSVGTGAAFVQFS.

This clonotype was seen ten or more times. The CDR3 loop reads CASSKSGRANTEAFF. Written as DNA, the CDR3 is TGTGCCAGCAGCAAGTCCGGCAGGGCCAACACTGAAGCTTTCTTT. The chain uses TRBV3-1 and TRBJ1-1, with D tentatively TRBD1 (5 bases). Between the trimmed V and J ends, which lost 5 bases and 2 bases, there was a span of 15 bases. This CDR3 is 15 amino acids long. Per the germline V gene, CDR1 is LGHDT and CDR2 is YNNKEL (reference sequence). Using reference TRBV3-1 and TRBJ1-1 for the parts outside the CDR3, the full variable domain is DTAVSQTPKYLVTQMGNDKSIKCEQNLGHDTMYWYKQDSKKFLKIMFSYNNKELIINETVPNRFSPKSPDKAHLNLHINSLELGDSAVYFCASSKSGRANTEAFFGQGTRLTVV.

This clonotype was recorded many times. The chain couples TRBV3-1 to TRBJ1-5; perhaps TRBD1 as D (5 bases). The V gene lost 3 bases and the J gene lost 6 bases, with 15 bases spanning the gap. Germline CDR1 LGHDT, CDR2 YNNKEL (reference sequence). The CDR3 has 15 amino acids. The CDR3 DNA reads TGTGCCAGCAGCCAGGGGACCTTCTCCAGTCAGCCCCAGCATTTT. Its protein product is CASSQGTFSSQPQHF.

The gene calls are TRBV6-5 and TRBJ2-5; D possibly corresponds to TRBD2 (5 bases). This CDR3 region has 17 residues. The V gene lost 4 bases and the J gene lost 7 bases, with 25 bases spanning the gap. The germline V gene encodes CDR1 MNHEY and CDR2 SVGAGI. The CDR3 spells CASSSRTWTDDRGTQYF. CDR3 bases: TGTGCCAGCAGTTCCAGAACATGGACCGACGACCGGGGGACCCAGTACTTC.

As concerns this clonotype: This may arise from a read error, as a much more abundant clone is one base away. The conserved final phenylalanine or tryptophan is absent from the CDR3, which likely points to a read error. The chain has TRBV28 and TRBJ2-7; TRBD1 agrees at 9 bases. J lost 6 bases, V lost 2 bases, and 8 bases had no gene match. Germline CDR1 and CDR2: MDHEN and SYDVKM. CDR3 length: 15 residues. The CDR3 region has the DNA TGTGCCAGCAGTTTAGAGACAGGGGGGGAACTCGAGCAGTACCTC. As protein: CASSLETGGELEQYL.

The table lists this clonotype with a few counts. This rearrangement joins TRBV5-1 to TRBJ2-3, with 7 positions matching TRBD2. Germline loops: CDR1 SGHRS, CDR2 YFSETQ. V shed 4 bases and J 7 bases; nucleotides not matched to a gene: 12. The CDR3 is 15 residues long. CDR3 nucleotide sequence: TGCGCCAGCAGCCCGGACCTTCGGCGGGAGAATACGCAGTATTTT. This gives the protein CASSPDLRRENTQYF.

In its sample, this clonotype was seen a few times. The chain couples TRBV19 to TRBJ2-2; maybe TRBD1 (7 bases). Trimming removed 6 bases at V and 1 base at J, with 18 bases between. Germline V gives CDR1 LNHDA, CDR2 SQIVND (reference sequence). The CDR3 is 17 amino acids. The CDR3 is CASSGGSGTVNTGELFF. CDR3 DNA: TGTGCCAGTAGCGGGGGCTCCGGGACAGTGAACACCGGGGAGCTGTTTTTT.

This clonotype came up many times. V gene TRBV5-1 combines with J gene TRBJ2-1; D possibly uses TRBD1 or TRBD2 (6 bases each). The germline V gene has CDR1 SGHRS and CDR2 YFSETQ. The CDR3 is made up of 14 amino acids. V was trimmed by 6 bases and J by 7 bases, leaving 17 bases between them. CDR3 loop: CASNEGGPRNEQFF. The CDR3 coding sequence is TGCGCCAGCAATGAAGGGGGGCCTCGAAATGAGCAGTTCTTC.

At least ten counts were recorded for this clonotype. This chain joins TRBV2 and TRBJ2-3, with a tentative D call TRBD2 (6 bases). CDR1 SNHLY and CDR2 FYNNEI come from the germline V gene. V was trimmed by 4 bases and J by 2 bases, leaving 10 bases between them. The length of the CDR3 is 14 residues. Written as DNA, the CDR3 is TGTGCCAGCAGTGTTCAGGGACTCACAGATACGCAGTATTTT. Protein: CASSVQGLTDTQYF.

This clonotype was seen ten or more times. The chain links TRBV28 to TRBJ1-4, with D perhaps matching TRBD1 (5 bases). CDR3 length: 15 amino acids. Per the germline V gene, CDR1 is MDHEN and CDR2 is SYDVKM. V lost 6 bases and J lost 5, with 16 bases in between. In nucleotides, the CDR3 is TGTGCCAGCAGACCAATCCAGGGTGGCAATGAAAAACTGTTTTTT. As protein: CASRPIQGGNEKLFF.

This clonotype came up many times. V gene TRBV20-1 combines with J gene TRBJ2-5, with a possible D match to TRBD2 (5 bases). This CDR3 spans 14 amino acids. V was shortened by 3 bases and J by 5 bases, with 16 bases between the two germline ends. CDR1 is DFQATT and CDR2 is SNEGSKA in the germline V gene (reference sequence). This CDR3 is CSASSPGLKETQYF. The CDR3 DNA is TGCAGTGCTAGCTCCCCAGGACTCAAGGAGACCCAGTACTTC.

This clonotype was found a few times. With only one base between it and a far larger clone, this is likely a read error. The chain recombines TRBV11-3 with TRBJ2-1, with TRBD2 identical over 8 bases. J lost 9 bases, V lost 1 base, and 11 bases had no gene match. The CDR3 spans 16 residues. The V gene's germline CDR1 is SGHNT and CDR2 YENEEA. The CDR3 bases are TGTGCCAGCAGCTTAGTGGCTGGCGGGGGGCCCCGTGAGCAGTTCTTC. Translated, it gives CASSLVAGGGPREQFF.

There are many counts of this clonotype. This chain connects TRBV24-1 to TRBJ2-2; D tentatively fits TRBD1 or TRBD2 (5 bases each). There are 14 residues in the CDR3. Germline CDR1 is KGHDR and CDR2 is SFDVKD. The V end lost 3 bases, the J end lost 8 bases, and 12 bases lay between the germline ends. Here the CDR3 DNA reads TGTGCCACCAGTGATACCGGGACCACAGGGGAGCTGTTTTTT. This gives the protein CATSDTGTTGELFF.

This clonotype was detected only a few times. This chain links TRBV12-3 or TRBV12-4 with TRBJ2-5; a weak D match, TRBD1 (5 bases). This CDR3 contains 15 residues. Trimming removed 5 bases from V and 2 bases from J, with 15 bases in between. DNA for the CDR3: TGTGCCAGCAGTCTAACCGACAGCTTACAAGAGACCCAGTACTTC. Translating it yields CASSLTDSLQETQYF.

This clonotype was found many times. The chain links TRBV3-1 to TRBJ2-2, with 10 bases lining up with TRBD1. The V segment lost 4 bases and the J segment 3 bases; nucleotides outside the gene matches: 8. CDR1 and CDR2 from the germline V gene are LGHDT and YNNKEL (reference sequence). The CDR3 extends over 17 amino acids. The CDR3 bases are TGTGCCAGCAGCCCTCTTGACAGGGGGCTATACACCGGGGAGCTGTTTTTT. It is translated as CASSPLDRGLYTGELFF.

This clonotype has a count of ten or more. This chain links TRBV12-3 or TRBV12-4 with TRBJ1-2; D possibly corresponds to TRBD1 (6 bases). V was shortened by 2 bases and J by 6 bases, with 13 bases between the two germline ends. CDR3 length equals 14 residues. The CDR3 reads CASSLYQGIDGYTF. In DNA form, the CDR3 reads TGTGCCAGCAGTTTATATCAGGGGATCGATGGCTACACCTTC.